A single sample is the source of the 26 T cell receptor beta chains below, sequenced in a study of CD8 T cells in ankylosing spondylitis. TCRdb re-called the 5' RACE reads with MiXCR, one entry per CDR3 protein. The sample includes about 17,000 distinct CDR3 sequences, 8% to 9% seen only once; the top ten take less than 40%. Sequenced: blood. The receptors were sampled from a male donor with ankylosing spondylitis or in good health (not recorded which).

In its sample, this clonotype was seen many times. V and J are TRBV27 and TRBJ2-5; D unclear. Germline assignment: CDR1 MNHEY and CDR2 SMNVEV (reference sequence). The CDR3 has 14 amino acids. Trimming removed 0 bases at V and 0 bases at J, with 5 bases between. The CDR3 DNA follows: TGTGCCAGCAGTTTATCGGGGTACCAAGAGACCCAGTACTTC. Translation: CASSLSGYQETQYF.

This clonotype has a count of ten or more. V is TRBV6-1 and J is TRBJ2-6; D gene unclear. Germline CDR1 is MNHNS and CDR2 is SASEGT. V shed 1 base and J shed 0 bases, with 4 bases lying between them. There are 15 residues in the CDR3. The CDR3, as DNA: TGTGCCAGCAGTGAAGACGACTCTGGGGCCAACGTCCTGACTTTC. Translation: CASSEDDSGANVLTF.

The table lists this clonotype with a few counts. V usage is TRBV4-3 and J usage is TRBJ1-1; D gene uncertain. The V and J ends lost 1 base and 0 bases respectively, with 6 bases between them. Germline CDR1 reads LGHNA; CDR2 reads YSLEER. The CDR3 extends over 14 amino acids. This CDR3 reads CASSQVLMNTEAFF. CDR3 nucleotide sequence: TGCGCCAGCAGCCAAGTTCTCATGAACACTGAAGCTTTCTTT.

By proportion, this clonotype is medium-sized. One end of the junction is discordant with germline, which a read error may explain. The chain is built from TRBV4-3 and TRBJ2-1, with 13 bases matching TRBD2. Germline CDR1 is LGHNA and CDR2 is YSLEER. The CDR3 has 13 residues. Written as DNA, the CDR3 is TGCGCCAGCAGCCAAGGGAGGGGGACTAGCGGGACATTC. Translating gives CASSQGRGTSGTF.

Many counts were recorded for this clonotype. This chain uses TRBV20-1 with TRBJ2-5; 9 bases are shared with TRBD2. The CDR3 totals 12 residues. After removal of 7 bases from V and 5 bases from J, the junction contained 5 bases not matched to a gene. Looked up from germline, CDR1 is DFQATT and CDR2 is SNEGSKA (reference sequence). CDR3 in DNA: TGCAGTGGTGGGACTAGCAAGGAGACCCAGTACTTC. Its protein is CSGGTSKETQYF.

This clonotype counts as medium-sized. The chain carries TRBV7-2 and TRBJ2-5, with 10 bases fitting TRBD1. This CDR3 contains 14 residues. V was pared by 5 bases and J by 4 bases, with 4 bases of the junction left unmatched. The germline V gene has CDR1 SGHTA and CDR2 FQGNSA. In DNA, the CDR3 is TGTGCCAGCAGCGGCCGGGACAGGGGAGAGACCCAGTACTTC. Residues: CASSGRDRGETQYF.

The chain is built from TRBV12-3 or TRBV12-4 and TRBJ2-1; 11 positions match TRBD2. The CDR3 consists of 18 residues. The V and J ends lost 3 bases and 1 base, in that order; junction bases with no gene match: 8. In nucleotides, the CDR3 is TGTGCCAGCAGTTTGGGTAGCGGGGGGGCCGGGTCCTACAATGAGCAGTTCTTC. Translated, it gives CASSLGSGGAGSYNEQFF.

This clonotype was picked up many times. The V gene is TRBV4-3, the J gene TRBJ2-2; D remains unclear. Germline lookup yields CDR1 LGHNA and CDR2 YSLEER. V lost 0 bases to trimming and J lost 5 bases, with 7 bases between them. This CDR3 comprises 14 residues. The CDR3 loop reads CASSQDVGTGELFF. CDR3 nucleotides: TGCGCCAGCAGCCAAGATGTTGGGACCGGGGAGCTGTTTTTT.

This clonotype was seen a few times. This chain links TRBV5-5 with TRBJ1-1; D unresolved. The CDR3 length is 13 residues. Germline-derived CDR1 and CDR2 are SGHKS and YYEKEE (reference sequence). Trimming took off 4 bases at V and 3 bases at J, with 10 bases between the two ends. The CDR3: CASSLTEDTEAFF. CDR3 DNA sequence: TGTGCCAGCAGCCTGACCGAAGACACTGAAGCTTTCTTT.

The chain links TRBV20-1 to TRBJ2-5, with TRBD2 identical over 7 bases. This CDR3 comprises 14 residues. V shed 1 base, J shed 6 bases, and the junction held 8 bases outside the gene matches. The germline CDR1 and CDR2 sequences are DFQATT and SNEGSKA (reference sequence). CDR3 residues: CSARAGLVLQTQYF. The DNA for the CDR3 is TGCAGTGCTAGAGCCGGACTAGTCCTGCAGACCCAGTACTTC.

The chain couples TRBV20-1 to TRBJ2-5; D remains unclear. CDR1 and CDR2 from the germline V gene are DFQATT and SNEGSKA (reference sequence). V gave up 3 bases and J gave up 5 bases, with 7 bases separating them. The CDR3 covers 11 residues. DNA of the CDR3: TGCAGTGCTAGGAGTGGGGAGACCCAGTACTTC. Translating it yields CSARSGETQYF.

The chain has TRBV7-8 and TRBJ2-5; TRBD2 agrees at 14 bases. CDR3 length: 16 amino acids. Germline V gives CDR1 SGHVS, CDR2 FQNEAQ. The ends lost 4 bases at V and 1 base at J; junction bases unmatched: 2. DNA for the CDR3: TGTGCCAGCAGCTGGACTAGCGGGGGGCCCCAAGAGACCCAGTACTTC. Its translation is CASSWTSGGPQETQYF.

This clonotype came up many times. The rearrangement links TRBV7-2 to TRBJ2-1; D possibly corresponds to TRBD1 (5 bases). The length of the CDR3 is 14 residues. V was cut by 5 bases and J by 6 bases, with 14 bases left in between. Germline assignment: CDR1 SGHTA and CDR2 FQGNSA. The CDR3 DNA sequence: TGTGCCAGCAGCACCTACTTCGACAGCAATGAGCAGTTCTTC. It yields the protein CASSTYFDSNEQFF.

In this sample, this clonotype turned up many times. The chain has TRBV20-1 and TRBJ2-2; no clear D gene. Germline CDR1 and CDR2: DFQATT and SNEGSKA (reference sequence). The CDR3 covers 15 residues. Trimming shortened V by 3 bases and J by 6 bases, and 17 bases separated the two germline ends. Here the CDR3 DNA reads TGCAGTGCTAGTCCCATACGGCAGTTCGCCGGGGAGCTGTTTTTT. This gives the protein CSASPIRQFAGELFF.

V and J are TRBV7-2 and TRBJ2-3, with D uncertain. Trimming took 4 bases from V and 0 from J, leaving 11 bases between them. There are 15 residues in the CDR3. CDR1 and CDR2 from the germline V gene are SGHTA and FQGNSA. This CDR3 is CASSWTGPSTDTQYF. The DNA for the CDR3 is TGTGCCAGCAGCTGGACGGGCCCTAGCACAGATACGCAGTATTTT.

This clonotype was counted at least ten times. This chain uses TRBV28 with TRBJ2-7; D might be TRBD1 or TRBD2, each matching 5 bases. Germline CDR1 is MDHEN and CDR2 is SYDVKM. The V end was cut by 6 bases, the J end by 2 bases, with 14 bases between. The CDR3 extends over 14 amino acids. DNA of the CDR3: TGTGCCAGCAGGGACCGGGACGGTACCTACGAGCAGTACTTC. Its translation is CASRDRDGTYEQYF.

This clonotype has a handful of counts. J is TRBJ2-7 and V is TRBV7-6; 9 bases line up with TRBD2. CDR1 and CDR2 (germline): SGHVS, FNYEAQ. The CDR3 extends over 15 amino acids. J gave up 1 base and V 3 bases, and 4 bases lay outside the gene matches. CDR3 sequence reads: CASSLSSGASYEQYV. CDR3 nucleotides: TGTGCCAGCAGCTTGTCTAGCGGGGCGTCCTACGAGCAGTACGTC.

The sample holds many counts of this clonotype. The V call is TRBV20-1, the J call TRBJ2-3; 12 bases fit TRBD2. V lost 6 bases to trimming and J lost 3 bases; unmatched junction nucleotides: 7. CDR3 length equals 15 residues. CDR1 DFQATT and CDR2 SNEGSKA come from the germline V gene (reference sequence). The chain's CDR3 is CSAGRLAGGTDTQYF. In nucleotides, the CDR3 is TGCAGTGCAGGCAGGCTAGCGGGGGGGACAGATACGCAGTATTTT.

The rearrangement joins TRBV6-5 to TRBJ2-1, with 7 bases fitting TRBD2. CDR1 and CDR2 from the germline V gene are MNHEY and SVGAGI. With V trimmed by 6 bases and J by 2 bases, 13 bases remained unmatched. The CDR3 is 17 amino acids. The CDR3 is CASRDGGGLGAYNEQFF. The DNA for the CDR3 is TGTGCCAGCAGGGATGGAGGTGGACTAGGGGCCTACAATGAGCAGTTCTTC.

This clonotype was seen only a few times. The J gene is TRBJ2-3, the V gene TRBV6-6, with a tentative D call TRBD2 (6 bases). CDR1 and CDR2 from the germline V gene are MNHNY and SVGAGI (reference sequence). The V gene lost 2 bases and the J gene lost 4 bases, with 10 bases spanning the gap. The CDR3 spans 14 residues. CDR3 coding DNA: TGTGCCAGCAGTTACCCTAGCGATGCAGATACGCAGTATTTT. The encoded protein is CASSYPSDADTQYF.

This clonotype was observed a few times. The genes are TRBV28 and TRBJ2-2; D unclear. The germline V gene has CDR1 MDHEN and CDR2 SYDVKM. The CDR3 spans 15 residues. The germline V and J ends were trimmed by 6 bases and 5 bases, with 16 bases remaining between them. The chain's CDR3 is CASRLDRAPTGELFF. The CDR3, as DNA: TGTGCCAGCAGGCTAGACCGGGCCCCAACCGGGGAGCTGTTTTTT.

This clonotype was seen more than once but under ten times. The chain combines TRBV12-3 or TRBV12-4 with TRBJ2-5, with D possibly TRBD2 on 6 matching bases. The CDR3 is 14 amino acids. The V gene lost 8 bases and the J gene lost 1 base, with 14 bases spanning the gap. The CDR3 protein is CASAGTGGQETQYF. CDR3 DNA sequence: TGTGCCAGCGCTGGGACCGGGGGCCAAGAGACCCAGTACTTC.

This clonotype came up a few times. V and J are TRBV18 and TRBJ1-3, with 7 bases aligning to TRBD1. J was trimmed by 4 bases and V by 3 bases; bases with no gene match: 3. The germline V gene encodes CDR1 KGHSH and CDR2 LQKENI. The CDR3 extends over 14 amino acids. CDR3 loop: CASSPDRSGNTIYF. The DNA for the CDR3 is TGTGCCAGCTCACCGGACAGGTCCGGAAACACCATATATTTT.

This sequence joins TRBV20-1 and TRBJ2-7; no clear D gene. Germline lookup yields CDR1 DFQATT and CDR2 SNEGSKA (reference sequence). The CDR3 length is 11 residues. Trimming removed 3 bases from V and 0 bases from J, with 3 bases in between. CDR3 protein: CSARDSYEQYF. DNA for the CDR3: TGCAGTGCTAGGGACTCCTACGAGCAGTACTTC.

This clonotype was recorded at least ten times. V gene TRBV12-3 or TRBV12-4 combines with J gene TRBJ2-2; weak D call: TRBD2 (7 bases). This CDR3 contains 15 residues. Trimming left V 6 bases short and J 1 base short, with 12 bases between. The CDR3 DNA reads TGTGCCAGCAGAGGGGGGGCAGGGAACACCGGGGAGCTGTTTTTT. It codes for CASRGGAGNTGELFF.

The chain employs TRBV12-3 or TRBV12-4 and TRBJ2-1; no clear D gene. There are 15 residues in the CDR3. The V and J ends lost 6 bases and 6 bases respectively, with 18 bases between them. The CDR3 DNA is TGTGCCAGCAGCGAGATTCTGGAAGGGTCCAATGAGCAGTTCTTC. Protein: CASSEILEGSNEQFF.